The 6 T cell receptor beta chains in this list originate from one sample, sequenced in a study of identical twins. TCRdb passed the 5' RACE reads through MiXCR, listing each CDR3 protein once. The sample holds hundreds of thousands of distinct CDR3 sequences, over 15% seen once. The sample was also reused in another study, on T cells expressing NK-cell markers.

Material: PBMCs. These receptors were obtained from a woman aged 18-29 years in good health.

The chain recombines TRBV5-1 with TRBJ2-7; 8 bases match TRBD2. The J segment lost 3 bases and the V segment lost 4 bases, leaving 9 bases of the junction unmatched. The CDR3 extends over 15 amino acids. Per germline, CDR1 SGHRS and CDR2 YFSETQ. The CDR3 region is CASSAGGGSGYEQYF. CDR3 in DNA: TGCGCCAGCAGCGCCGGGGGGGGAAGCGGCTACGAGCAGTACTTC.

As concerns this clonotype: Its ends do not fully match the called genes, so a read error is possible. The chain is built from TRBV6-1 and TRBJ1-2, with D possibly being TRBD1 (6 bases). This CDR3 has 14 amino acids. Germline lookup yields CDR1 MNHNS and CDR2 SASEGT. CDR3 bases: TGTGCCAGCAGCGCCGGGGGGGCGTATGGTGGCCACACCTTC. It yields the protein CASSAGGAYGGHTF.

This clonotype showed up just a few times. The chain uses TRBV10-2 and TRBJ1-1; D not certain. The length of the CDR3 is 12 residues. V gave up 7 bases and J gave up 7 bases, with 13 bases separating them. Germline CDR1 reads WSHSY; CDR2 reads SAAADI. CDR3 residues: CASTERRIEAFF. The CDR3 DNA reads TGCGCCAGCACCGAGAGGAGAATTGAAGCTTTCTTT.

This clonotype was observed a handful of times. This chain joins TRBV20-1 and TRBJ2-1; TRBD2 aligns across 7 bases. CDR1 is DFQATT and CDR2 is SNEGSKA in the germline V gene (reference sequence). V trimming: 1 base; J trimming: 2 bases; junction bases outside the gene matches: 8. The CDR3 spans 16 residues. DNA of the CDR3: TGCAGTGCTAGAGTCCTGTCCAGCGGGGCCTACAATGAGCAGTTCTTC. It is translated as CSARVLSSGAYNEQFF.

The chain carries TRBV5-6 and TRBJ1-1; no clear D gene. The V and J ends lost 1 base and 1 base respectively, with 11 bases between them. Germline-derived CDR1 and CDR2 are SGHDT and YYEEEE. CDR3 size: 15 residues. The CDR3 DNA reads as TGTGCCAGCAGCTTGATCGGCAGCTCGAACACTGAAGCTTTCTTT. Protein product: CASSLIGSSNTEAFF. The full variable domain, in which reference TRBV5-6 and TRBJ1-1 provide the parts outside the CDR3, is DAGVTQSPTHLIKTRGQQVTLRCSPKSGHDTVSWYQQALGQGPQFIFQYYEEEERQRGNFPDRFSGHQFPNYSSELNVNALLLGDSALYLCASSLIGSSNTEAFFGQGTRLTVV.

The genes are TRBV19 and TRBJ2-1; no reliable D call. From germline, CDR1 is LNHDA and CDR2 SQIVND (reference sequence). V dropped 3 bases and J dropped 5 bases, with 5 bases sitting between them. CDR3 length: 12 amino acids. CDR3 nucleotides: TGTGCCAGTAGTATCCAGGACAATGAGCAGTTCTTC. Translated: CASSIQDNEQFF.